This entry is about one TCR beta chain. Its antigen is still unknown. These data originate in a study of beta chain features in type 1 diabetes. Findings and caveats of the study: Shorter TCRB CDR3s, moderately but significantly so, marked every one of the four CD4+ subsets in Type 1 diabetes patients. In comparison with healthy donors, patients had naive, central memory and Treg TCRB repertoires that appeared more similar.

The authors reverse transcribed all of the isolated RNA, so sequencing captured expressed TCRB transcripts. Clones were read by immunoSEQ multiplex PCR, and TCRdb kept only the in-frame ones, dropping some. The repertoire includes around 280,000 clones, about 15% of them detected once, and approximately 0.015% sits in the top ten. V was trimmed by 5 bases and J by 2 bases, leaving 10 bases between them. The germline gives CDR1 LNHDA, CDR2 SQIVND (reference sequence). The CDR3 has 13 amino acids. The specimen sequenced was naive CD4+ T cells from blood. The rearrangement uses TRBV19 and TRBJ2-7; possible D gene TRBD1, 5 bases. The sequence was obtained from a man aged 18-30 years with type 1 diabetes. CDR3 sequence reads: CASSLRQTYEQYF. The CDR3 DNA reads as TGTGCCAGTAGTCTCAGACAGACCTACGAGCAGTACTTC.